This T cell receptor beta chain emerged from a study of T cells after yellow fever vaccination. Study background: Libraries from low-cell-number fractions were prepared with the SMART-Seq v4 Ultra Low Input RNA kit.

V shed 0 bases and J shed 12 bases, with 13 bases lying between them. Germline CDR1 SGHRS, CDR2 YFSETQ. This CDR3 is built from 13 residues. Study outcomes and limitations: It was the secondary response that reached its peak faster, day 5 versus 15, but it was weaker. Highly abundant clonotypes carried over from the bulk population could end up in FACS-sorted repertoires as contaminants.

A single record per CDR3 protein comes from TCRdb applying MiXCR to the 5' RACE reads. This sample has 200,000 to 300,000 distinct CDR3 sequences, with 10% to 15% found just once. Remarks on this clonotype: Its antigen is unknown.

Sequenced material: CD4+ T cells sorted from PBMCs, taken 45 days after the yellow fever booster vaccination. V usage is TRBV5-1 and J usage is TRBJ2-1; D is perhaps TRBD2 (6 bases). This receptor was obtained from a man aged 30-40 years who received the YFV17D yellow fever vaccine. CDR3 protein: CASSLGPPEGQFF. CDR3 sequence (DNA): TGCGCCAGCAGCTTGGGCCCGCCGGAGGGGCAGTTCTTC.